Listed below are T cell receptor beta chains from one sample, sequenced in a study of read filtering for tumor transcriptome and immune sequencing. TCRdb passed the reads through MiXCR, listing each CDR3 protein once. The top ten clones hold just under 8.5% of a sample with around 140,000 distinct CDR3 sequences, 13% of them seen once. Sequences were obtained from a population of CD138-negative cells sorted from bone marrow. These receptor sequences come from a donor at least 40 years old with multiple myeloma. CDR3s include the opening cysteine and the closing phenylalanine or tryptophan. The order of the fields is V gene, J gene, clone size, CDR3 protein. Clone size, where shown, is once, few, many, or a class for clones that have expanded.

v_call: TRBV19; j_call: TRBJ1-1; clone_size: many; cdr3_aa: CASSIVRVYTEAFF
v_call: TRBV20-1; j_call: TRBJ2-1; clone_size: many; cdr3_aa: CSASGGGRSGEQFF
v_call: TRBV30; j_call: TRBJ1-2; clone_size: many; cdr3_aa: CAWKGTGRPANYGYTF
v_call: TRBV20-1; j_call: TRBJ1-5; clone_size: many; cdr3_aa: CSARAGYNQPQHF
v_call: TRBV28; j_call: TRBJ1-5; clone_size: many; cdr3_aa: CASSSSKRAGPQHF
v_call: TRBV19; j_call: TRBJ2-4; clone_size: many; cdr3_aa: CASKSSSMADIQYF
v_call: TRBV20-1; j_call: TRBJ1-2; clone_size: .; cdr3_aa: CSARDPRGTRGTGSNYGYTF
v_call: TRBV6-5; j_call: TRBJ2-4; clone_size: .; cdr3_aa: CASREIGQEDIQYF
v_call: TRBV20-1; j_call: TRBJ2-5; clone_size: many; cdr3_aa: CSALGNWETQYF
v_call: TRBV7-6; j_call: TRBJ2-2; clone_size: many; cdr3_aa: CASTIQETNTGELFF
v_call: TRBV4-1; j_call: TRBJ2-5; clone_size: .; cdr3_aa: CASSQPLRGAQETQYF
v_call: TRBV29-1; j_call: TRBJ2-1; clone_size: many; cdr3_aa: CSVDLVSSYNEQFF
v_call: TRBV11-2; j_call: TRBJ2-1; clone_size: many; cdr3_aa: CAWAGGTSFEQFF
v_call: TRBV4-1; j_call: TRBJ2-2; clone_size: .; cdr3_aa: CASGFAGRRGGELVF
v_call: TRBV11-3; j_call: TRBJ2-1; clone_size: many; cdr3_aa: CASSLGQSSAYNEQFF
v_call: TRBV7-2; j_call: TRBJ2-6; clone_size: many; cdr3_aa: CASSLALDRGSGANVLTF
v_call: TRBV4-3; j_call: TRBJ2-6; clone_size: .; cdr3_aa: CASSRSEVSGANVLTF
v_call: TRBV29-1; j_call: TRBJ2-2; clone_size: many; cdr3_aa: CSVLWHTGELFF
v_call: TRBV6-2/TRBV6-3; j_call: TRBJ2-1; clone_size: many; cdr3_aa: CASSFGYEQFF
v_call: TRBV20-1; j_call: TRBJ2-1; clone_size: many; cdr3_aa: CSAALAGVSNEQFF
v_call: TRBV12-3/TRBV12-4; j_call: TRBJ1-6; clone_size: many; cdr3_aa: CASSPKGGSLALHF
v_call: TRBV7-8; j_call: TRBJ2-6; clone_size: .; cdr3_aa: CVSSWNRRISGANVLTF
v_call: TRBV20-1; j_call: TRBJ1-1; clone_size: many; cdr3_aa: CSAREGGRSNTEAFF
v_call: TRBV10-2; j_call: TRBJ2-7; clone_size: many; cdr3_aa: CASRYPGQFYEQYF
v_call: TRBV2; j_call: TRBJ2-1; clone_size: .; cdr3_aa: CASNPGLSYKEQLF
v_call: TRBV27; j_call: TRBJ2-1; clone_size: many; cdr3_aa: CASSYGGPYNEQFF
v_call: TRBV7-9; j_call: TRBJ2-7; clone_size: many; cdr3_aa: CASSPFDEGREQYF
v_call: TRBV29-1; j_call: TRBJ2-5; clone_size: .; cdr3_aa: CSVVSLAKETQYF
v_call: TRBV20-1; j_call: TRBJ2-3; clone_size: many; cdr3_aa: CSANGLRLGSLRDTQYF
v_call: TRBV7-5; j_call: TRBJ2-1; clone_size: many; cdr3_aa: CISVPEVDTASGMVYNEQFF
v_call: TRBV12-3/TRBV12-4; j_call: TRBJ1-1; clone_size: many; cdr3_aa: CASSLDRGVTEAFF
v_call: TRBV4-1; j_call: TRBJ2-3; clone_size: .; cdr3_aa: CASRRVGDTQYF
v_call: TRBV4-1; j_call: TRBJ2-4; clone_size: .; cdr3_aa: CGSSQDLTSGTAGYF
v_call: TRBV6-1; j_call: TRBJ2-1; clone_size: medium-sized; cdr3_aa: CATIGTSLNEQFF
v_call: TRBV29-1; j_call: .; clone_size: few; cdr3_aa: CSVEFQTDTQHF
v_call: TRBV19; j_call: TRBJ2-7; clone_size: many; cdr3_aa: CASTAGGSEIYEQYF
v_call: TRBV7-9; j_call: TRBJ2-1; clone_size: many; cdr3_aa: CASSSGLAGVGEQFF
v_call: TRBV27; j_call: TRBJ2-7; clone_size: many; cdr3_aa: CASSLTPAGNYEQYF
v_call: TRBV27; j_call: TRBJ2-3; clone_size: many; cdr3_aa: CASSLREGIDTQYF
v_call: TRBV7-2; j_call: TRBJ2-5; clone_size: many; cdr3_aa: CASSLGSGPETQYF
v_call: TRBV30; j_call: TRBJ1-5; clone_size: many; cdr3_aa: CAWRMSGNQPQHF
v_call: TRBV12-3/TRBV12-4; j_call: TRBJ1-4; clone_size: many; cdr3_aa: CASRGQPNEKLFF
v_call: TRBV19; j_call: TRBJ2-1; clone_size: many; cdr3_aa: CASSIVGREKRNEQFF